A single sample gave rise to the 23 T cell receptor beta chains below, sequenced in a study of T-cell reconstitution after alpha-beta-depleted transplantation in children. This sample's TCRbeta library carried unique molecular identifier barcodes. Each CDR3 protein gets one entry after TCRdb re-called the PCR reads with MiXCR. This sample yields about 110,000 distinct CDR3 sequences, of which approximately 10% are seen a single time; under 40% belongs to the top ten. Sequencing was performed on PBMCs, taken before TCRalphabeta/CD19-depleted stem cell transplant. These TCRs come from a boy under 10 years old with acute lymphoblastic leukemia, due to receive a stem cell transplant.

This chain uses TRBV6-5 with TRBJ1-4; the D gene is possibly TRBD1 (6 bases). This CDR3 is 14 amino acids long. Trimming removed 1 base from V and 6 bases from J, with 9 bases in between. The germline V gene encodes CDR1 MNHEY and CDR2 SVGAGI. CDR3 in DNA: TGTGCCAGCAGTTACTTACAGGGTTATGAAAAACTGTTTTTT. It translates to CASSYLQGYEKLFF.

This clonotype was counted only a few times. The V gene is TRBV5-6, the J gene TRBJ2-7, with 8 bases identical to TRBD2. CDR3 length: 16 residues. The J segment lost 2 bases and the V segment lost 2 bases, leaving 9 bases of the junction unmatched. In germline, CDR1 is SGHDT, CDR2 YYEEEE. CDR3: CASSFSGGRRTYEQYF. In DNA form, the CDR3 reads TGTGCCAGCAGCTTTTCGGGGGGGCGTAGGACCTACGAGCAGTACTTC.

This clonotype was found many times. The gene calls are TRBV2 and TRBJ2-3; the D gene is possibly TRBD1 (6 bases). CDR3 length equals 15 residues. V was cut by 6 bases and J by 0 bases, with 13 bases left in between. Germline V gives CDR1 SNHLY, CDR2 FYNNEI. The CDR3 here is CASSWTEPSTDTQYF. The CDR3 nucleotides are TGTGCCAGCAGCTGGACAGAGCCTAGCACAGATACGCAGTATTTT.

The table lists this clonotype with a few counts. The chain joins TRBV2 to TRBJ2-2; 7 bases are shared with TRBD1. The CDR3 loop spans 15 amino acids. Germline V gives CDR1 SNHLY, CDR2 FYNNEI. V dropped 6 bases and J dropped 5; count of bases not matched to a gene: 9. The chain's CDR3 is CASRPGTAKTGELFF. The DNA of the CDR3 is TGTGCCAGCAGGCCCGGGACAGCCAAAACCGGGGAGCTGTTTTTT.

This rearrangement joins TRBV10-3 to TRBJ1-1; the match to TRBD1 covers 7 bases. In germline, CDR1 is ENHRY, CDR2 SYGVKD. V lost 11 bases to trimming and J lost 1 base; unmatched junction nucleotides: 1. The CDR3 is 11 amino acids. CDR3: CAYRGNTEAFF. As DNA, the CDR3 is TGTGCCTACAGGGGGAACACTGAAGCTTTCTTT.

In this sample, this clonotype turned up once. This chain links TRBV20-1 with TRBJ2-2; 12 bases align to TRBD2. This CDR3 comprises 14 residues. The J segment lost 10 bases and the V segment lost 8 bases, leaving 11 bases of the junction unmatched. Germline CDR1 reads DFQATT; CDR2 reads SNEGSKA (reference sequence). The DNA of the CDR3 is TGCAGTCCGCGACTAGCGGGAGAGAGTGAGGAGCTGTTTTTT. It specifies CSPRLAGESEELFF.

This clonotype was seen more than once but under ten times. The chain uses TRBV20-1 and TRBJ2-2, with 11 bases that match TRBD2. The V and J ends lost 6 bases and 3 bases, in that order; junction bases with no gene match: 6. This CDR3 region has 15 residues. Per germline, CDR1 DFQATT and CDR2 SNEGSKA (reference sequence). CDR3 DNA: TGCAGTGCCCTTATTAGCGGGAGGGACACCGGGGAGCTGTTTTTT. It translates to CSALISGRDTGELFF.

This clonotype showed up many times. V usage is TRBV20-1 and J usage is TRBJ2-1; D possibly corresponds to TRBD1 (6 bases). The CDR3 extends over 16 amino acids. Germline CDR1 and CDR2: DFQATT and SNEGSKA (reference sequence). Trimming pared 3 bases from V and 0 bases from J, leaving 15 bases between. In DNA form, the CDR3 reads TGCAGTGCTAGCTTTCTTGGGACAACCTCCTACAATGAGCAGTTCTTC. Protein: CSASFLGTTSYNEQFF.

In DNA form, the CDR3 reads TGTGCCAGCAGGGCGATCACAGCTCTAAATGAAAAACTGTTTTTT. This codes for CASRAITALNEKLFF. The chain combines TRBV28 with TRBJ1-4; D ambiguous. The CDR3 consists of 15 residues. Trimming took off 6 bases at V and 5 bases at J, with 16 bases between the two ends. Germline lookup yields CDR1 MDHEN and CDR2 SYDVKM. Full variable domain (outside the CDR3, taken from reference TRBV28 and TRBJ1-4): DVKVTQSSRYLVKRTGEKVFLECVQDMDHENMFWYRQDPGLGLRLIYFSYDVKMKEKGDIPEGYSVSREKKERFSLILESASTNQTSMYLCASRAITALNEKLFFGSGTQLSVL.

This clonotype showed up many times. The rearrangement links TRBV5-1 to TRBJ2-3; the D call may be TRBD1 or TRBD2 (5 bases each). This CDR3 has 17 amino acids. V shed 0 bases and J shed 2 bases, with 16 bases lying between them. The germline gives CDR1 SGHRS, CDR2 YFSETQ. This CDR3 is CASSLDFGAKTTDTQYF. Written as DNA, the CDR3 is TGCGCCAGCAGCTTGGATTTCGGGGCCAAAACCACAGATACGCAGTATTTT. Filled out from reference TRBV5-1 and TRBJ2-3, the complete variable domain reads KAGVTQTPRYLIKTRGQQVTLSCSPISGHRSVSWYQQTPGQGLQFLFEYFSETQRNKGNFPGRFSGRQFSNSRSEMNVSTLELGDSALYLCASSLDFGAKTTDTQYFGPGTRLTVL.

This clonotype was observed a few times. This chain links TRBV25-1 with TRBJ1-2, with TRBD1 matching 7 bases. Germline V gene data show CDR1 as MGHDK and CDR2 as SYGVNS. V gave up 5 bases and J gave up 3 bases; unmatched junction bases: 3. The CDR3 totals 13 residues. Here the CDR3 DNA reads TGTGCCAGCAGTTGGACAGGAGACTATGGCTACACCTTC. It codes for CASSWTGDYGYTF.

The chain combines TRBV29-1 with TRBJ2-1; TRBD2 might be the D (6 bases). V was cut by 4 bases and J by 3 bases, with 22 bases left in between. This CDR3 region has 17 residues. Germline CDR1 SQVTM, CDR2 ANQGSEA. CDR3 in amino acids: CSVVFSVGGGSYNEQFF. CDR3 nucleotide sequence: TGCAGCGTTGTATTCTCCGTTGGGGGAGGAAGCTACAATGAGCAGTTCTTC.

The chain joins TRBV6-5 to TRBJ2-7, with D unresolved. This CDR3 is 14 amino acids long. CDR1 and CDR2 from the germline V gene are MNHEY and SVGAGI. The germline V and J ends were trimmed by 2 bases and 2 bases, with 10 bases remaining between them. CDR3: CASSYQEPTYEQYF. The CDR3 DNA is TGTGCCAGCAGTTACCAGGAGCCTACCTACGAGCAGTACTTC.

This sequence joins TRBV28 and TRBJ1-2; a weak D match, TRBD1 (6 bases). Per the germline V gene, CDR1 is MDHEN and CDR2 is SYDVKM. This CDR3 contains 16 residues. Between the trimmed V and J ends, which lost 1 base and 3 bases, there was a span of 15 bases. This CDR3 is CASSLFARWTDYGYTF. CDR3 sequence (DNA): TGTGCCAGCAGTTTATTTGCCCGGTGGACAGACTATGGCTACACCTTC.

In its sample, this clonotype was seen a few times. The chain recombines TRBV12-3 or TRBV12-4 with TRBJ2-2, with TRBD2 matching over 7 bases. The CDR3 extends over 14 amino acids. After removal of 7 bases from V and 6 bases from J, the junction contained 8 bases not matched to a gene. The CDR3 DNA reads TGTGCCAGCACCAAAAGGACTAGGTCCGGGGAGCTGTTTTTT. Protein product: CASTKRTRSGELFF.

This clonotype was detected only a few times. This chain uses TRBV5-1 with TRBJ2-3, with 9 nucleotides matching TRBD2. The CDR3 is made up of 18 amino acids. CDR1 and CDR2 (germline): SGHRS, YFSETQ. V lost 0 bases and J lost 0; bases outside the gene matches: 8. CDR3 bases: TGCGCCAGCAGCTTGGCCAGGCGGGAGGGGCGTAGCACAGATACGCAGTATTTT. Translated: CASSLARREGRSTDTQYF.

This chain connects TRBV12-5 to TRBJ1-5, with D tentatively TRBD1 (6 bases). The CDR3 extends over 16 amino acids. The germline V and J ends were trimmed by 5 bases and 5 bases, with 19 bases remaining between them. The V gene's germline CDR1 is LGHNT and CDR2 FRNRAP. DNA for the CDR3: TGTGCTAGTGGTCCCGTAGACGGGGGCGCCGATCAGCCCCAGCATTTT. Translated: CASGPVDGGADQPQHF.

The V and J genes are TRBV4-1 and TRBJ2-7; unclear D gene. Trimming stripped 4 bases from V and 2 bases from J, with 24 bases between. The CDR3 is 18 amino acids. Germline CDR1 reads MGHRA; CDR2 reads YSYEKL. Here the CDR3 DNA reads TGCGCCAGCAGCCTCAAATACCTCAGTAGTGACTCCACCTACGAGCAGTACTTC. This codes for CASSLKYLSSDSTYEQYF.

The genes are TRBV29-1 and TRBJ1-2; possibly TRBD1 for D (5 bases). The germline gives CDR1 SQVTM, CDR2 ANQGSEA. The CDR3 runs 14 residues. V was cut by 1 base and J by 7 bases, with 16 bases left in between. CDR3 coding DNA: TGCAGCGTTGAAGTTGATCCAGGGCTCAGTGGCTACACCTTC. The encoded protein is CSVEVDPGLSGYTF.

This clonotype was counted only a few times. The V gene is TRBV13, the J gene TRBJ1-2; maybe TRBD1 (5 bases). CDR1 is PRHDT, CDR2 FYEKMQ, per germline (reference sequence). The CDR3 totals 13 residues. V was clipped by 11 bases and J by 7 bases, with 20 bases between them. Here the CDR3 reads CAADRGGYSGYTF. The CDR3 DNA follows: TGTGCCGCGGACCGTGGGGGGTACTCTGGCTACACCTTC.

This clonotype appeared a few times. This chain joins TRBV9 and TRBJ2-2, with unresolved D. Germline CDR1 SGDLS, CDR2 YYNGEE. This CDR3 comprises 14 residues. Trimming pared 0 bases from V and 4 bases from J, leaving 7 bases between. The DNA for the CDR3 is TGTGCCAGCAGCGTAGTTGACGGCACCGGGGAGCTGTTTTTT. Translated: CASSVVDGTGELFF.

This clonotype was detected a few times. The rearrangement joins TRBV25-1 to TRBJ1-1; D possibly corresponds to TRBD1 (5 bases). CDR3 length equals 14 residues. Germline V gives CDR1 MGHDK, CDR2 SYGVNS. V was pared by 6 bases and J by 3 bases, with 14 bases between. The CDR3 DNA sequence: TGTGCCAGCAGACAAGGGGTGGGGTACACTGAAGCTTTCTTT. Amino acid sequence: CASRQGVGYTEAFF.

The chain is built from TRBV5-1 and TRBJ2-5; 7 bases are shared with TRBD1. The CDR3 runs 16 residues. Germline trimming cut 1 base from V and 2 bases from J; bases unmatched to any gene: 8. Germline CDR1 is SGHRS and CDR2 is YFSETQ. The CDR3 sequence is CASSLSPTGAQETQYF. The CDR3 DNA reads as TGCGCCAGCAGCTTGAGTCCTACAGGGGCGCAAGAGACCCAGTACTTC.